The 14 T cell receptor beta chains below come from one sample, sequenced in a study of T cells in Graves' hyperthyroidism and ophthalmopathy. The investigators amplified TCR beta CDR3 regions from RNA transcripts. First-round RT-PCR targeting the TCR CDR3 was performed with the HTBI primer set. MiXCR, run by TCRdb on the multiplex PCR reads, gives a single entry per CDR3 protein. The sample has about 46,000 distinct CDR3 sequences, around half seen once. Sequencing used peripheral blood or thyroid tissue (not recorded which). All receptors derive from a woman aged 50 to 60 with Graves' hyperthyroidism.

V usage is TRBV7-3 and J usage is TRBJ2-7; 8 bases agree with TRBD1. J lost 6 bases, V lost 5 bases, and 3 bases had no gene match. This CDR3 contains 12 residues. Germline lookup yields CDR1 SGHTA and CDR2 FQGTGA. CDR3 coding DNA: TGTGCCAGCAGCATTACAGGGGGCGAGCAGTACTTC. This translates into CASSITGGEQYF.

This clonotype came up many times. The chain joins TRBV6-5 to TRBJ2-5, with D perhaps matching TRBD1 (5 bases). CDR3 size: 15 residues. Trimming took off 2 bases at V and 4 bases at J, with 14 bases between the two ends. CDR1 and CDR2 from the germline V gene are MNHEY and SVGAGI. Here the CDR3 reads CASSYGAVTRETQYF. CDR3 in DNA: TGTGCCAGCAGTTACGGGGCAGTGACGAGAGAGACCCAGTACTTC.

This clonotype was found many times. The V call is TRBV5-1, the J call TRBJ2-7, with TRBD2 matching over 10 bases. Trimming cost V 3 bases and J 6 bases; bases outside gene matches: 9. CDR3 size: 15 residues. CDR1 and CDR2 (germline): SGHRS, YFSETQ. CDR3 amino acids: CASSYTGTSEAEQYF. CDR3 DNA: TGCGCCAGCAGCTATACCGGGACTAGCGAGGCCGAGCAGTACTTC.

This clonotype showed up many times. The V and J genes are TRBV28 and TRBJ1-6, with D tentatively TRBD1 (5 bases). V lost 6 bases and J 2 bases, leaving 14 bases between the germline ends. CDR3 length: 16 amino acids. Germline V gene lookup returns CDR1 MDHEN and CDR2 SYDVKM. The CDR3 DNA reads TGTGCCAGCAGCTCCCCCGCCAGGGCCTATAATTCACCCCTCCACTTT. This translates into CASSSPARAYNSPLHF.

The chain recombines TRBV20-1 with TRBJ2-5; 11 bases line up with TRBD1. The junction had 6 bases not matched to a gene; V was cut back by 5 bases and J by 4 bases. Germline CDR1 and CDR2: DFQATT and SNEGSKA (reference sequence). The CDR3 runs 14 residues. CDR3 sequence reads: CSAAGTGGLETQYF. The DNA of the CDR3 is TGCAGTGCTGCCGGGACAGGGGGATTAGAGACCCAGTACTTC.

This clonotype was seen ten or more times. The chain recombines TRBV28 with TRBJ1-1; D call uncertain. From germline, CDR1 is MDHEN and CDR2 SYDVKM. This CDR3 is 13 amino acids long. V lost 4 bases and J lost 11, with 17 bases in between. This CDR3 reads CASSSYTAPAAFF. The CDR3 region has the DNA TGTGCCAGCAGTTCCTATACAGCGCCGGCGGCTTTCTTT.

V and J are TRBV11-2 and TRBJ2-3, with 10 bases matching TRBD2. Germline trimming cut 5 bases from V and 7 bases from J; bases unmatched to any gene: 9. Germline V gene sequence: CDR1 SGHAT, CDR2 FQNNGV. The CDR3 has 15 amino acids. The CDR3 nucleotides are TGTGCCAGCAGCCAAACGAGCGGGAGGGCGAATACGCAGTATTTT. This translates into CASSQTSGRANTQYF.

This clonotype was seen ten or more times. The rearrangement uses TRBV7-9 and TRBJ2-7; 15 bases map to TRBD2. The germline V gene encodes CDR1 SEHNR and CDR2 FQNEAQ (reference sequence). This CDR3 is 18 amino acids long. The trim removed 3 bases at V and 2 bases at J, leaving 8 bases unmatched. In DNA form, the CDR3 reads TGTGCCAGCAGCTTCGGACTAGCGGGAGGGCCAAGAACCTACGAGCAGTACTTC. It codes for CASSFGLAGGPRTYEQYF.

The J gene is TRBJ1-2, the V gene TRBV29-1; TRBD1 matches 8 bases. The CDR3 spans 14 residues. Germline values: CDR1 SQVTM, CDR2 ANQGSEA. Losses at the gene ends were 4 bases for V and 2 bases for J; bases not matched to a gene: 6. The CDR3, as DNA: TGCAGCGTTGCGTGGCAGGGGGCGAACTATGGCTACACCTTC. As protein: CSVAWQGANYGYTF.

Ten or more counts support this clonotype. V gene TRBV7-9 combines with J gene TRBJ1-2; D is unresolved. V lost 5 bases and J lost 7, with 14 bases in between. The CDR3 is made up of 13 amino acids. Germline CDR1 and CDR2: SEHNR and FQNEAQ (reference sequence). The CDR3 coding sequence is TGTGCCAGCAGCCCGAGGGATGGGCGTGGCTACACCTTC. Protein sequence: CASSPRDGRGYTF.

The CDR3 loop reads CSARGLAEYQETQYF. The CDR3 DNA sequence: TGCAGTGCTAGAGGACTAGCTGAGTACCAAGAGACCCAGTACTTC. V is TRBV20-1 and J is TRBJ2-5; 7 bases match TRBD2. Germline CDR1 reads DFQATT; CDR2 reads SNEGSKA (reference sequence). The trim removed 1 base at V and 0 bases at J, leaving 5 bases unmatched. This CDR3 is built from 15 residues.

In regard to this clonotype: One end of the junction is discordant with germline, which a read error may explain. This rearrangement joins TRBV12-3 or TRBV12-4 to TRBJ2-2, with a tentative D call TRBD1 (6 bases). This CDR3 has 14 amino acids. Here the CDR3 DNA reads TGTGCCAGTAGTTTAAGGGGGACGGACGGGGAGCTGTTTTTT. Translating gives CASSLRGTDGELFF.

This clonotype was observed a few times. The V and J genes are TRBV18 and TRBJ1-6; 7 bases map to TRBD1. Unmatched junction bases numbered 6, after V lost 0 bases and J lost 7 bases. This CDR3 region has 16 residues. Germline CDR1 reads KGHSH; CDR2 reads LQKENI. CDR3 coding DNA: TGTGCCAGCTCACCACCGGGGACAGACAGCAATTCACCCCTCCACTTT. Its translation is CASSPPGTDSNSPLHF.

To note about this clonotype: A much larger clone lies a single base off, so this may be a read error. This rearrangement joins TRBV10-2 to TRBJ2-7, with D uncertain. The CDR3 runs 12 residues. Germline V lookup: CDR1 WSHSY, CDR2 SAAADI. CDR3 in amino acids: CASNYPPYEQYF. CDR3 in DNA: TGTGCCAGCAATTACCCCCCCTACGAGCAGTACTTC.